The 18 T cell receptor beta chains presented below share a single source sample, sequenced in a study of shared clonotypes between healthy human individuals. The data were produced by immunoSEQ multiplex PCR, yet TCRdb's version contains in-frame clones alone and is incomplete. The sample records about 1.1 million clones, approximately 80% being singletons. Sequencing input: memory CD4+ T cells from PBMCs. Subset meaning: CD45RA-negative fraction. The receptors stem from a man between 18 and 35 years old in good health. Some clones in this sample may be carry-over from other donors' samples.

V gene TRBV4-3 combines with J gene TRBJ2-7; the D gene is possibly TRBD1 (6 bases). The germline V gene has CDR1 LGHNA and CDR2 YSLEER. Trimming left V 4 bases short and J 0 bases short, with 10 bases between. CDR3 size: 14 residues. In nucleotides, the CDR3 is TGCGCCAGCAGCCTCGGACAGACCTCCTACGAGCAGTACTTC. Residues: CASSLGQTSYEQYF.

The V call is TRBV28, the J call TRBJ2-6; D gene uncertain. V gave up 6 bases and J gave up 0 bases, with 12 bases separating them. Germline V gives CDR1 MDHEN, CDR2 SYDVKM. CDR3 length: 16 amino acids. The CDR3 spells CASRGWGSSGANVLTF. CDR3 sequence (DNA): TGTGCCAGCAGGGGGTGGGGAAGCTCTGGGGCCAACGTCCTGACTTTC. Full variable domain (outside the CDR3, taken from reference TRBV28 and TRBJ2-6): DVKVTQSSRYLVKRTGEKVFLECVQDMDHENMFWYRQDPGLGLRLIYFSYDVKMKEKGDIPEGYSVSREKKERFSLILESASTNQTSMYLCASRGWGSSGANVLTFGAGSRLTVL.

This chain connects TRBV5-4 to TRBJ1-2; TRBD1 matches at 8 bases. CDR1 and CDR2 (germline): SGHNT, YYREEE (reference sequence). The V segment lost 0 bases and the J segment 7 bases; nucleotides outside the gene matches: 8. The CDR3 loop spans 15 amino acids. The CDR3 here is CASSLVAQGALGYTF. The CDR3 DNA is TGTGCCAGCAGCTTGGTAGCCCAGGGGGCGCTTGGCTACACCTTC.

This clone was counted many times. This chain's CDR3 is CASSFPKPGQGTLNLFF. The CDR3 DNA follows: TGTGCCAGCAGTTTTCCCAAGCCGGGACAGGGGACCCTGAATCTGTTTTTT. The chain employs TRBV28 and TRBJ1-4; 10 nucleotides match TRBD1. The CDR3 consists of 17 residues. The V gene's germline CDR1 is MDHEN and CDR2 SYDVKM. Losses at the gene ends were 3 bases for V and 14 bases for J; bases not matched to a gene: 18.

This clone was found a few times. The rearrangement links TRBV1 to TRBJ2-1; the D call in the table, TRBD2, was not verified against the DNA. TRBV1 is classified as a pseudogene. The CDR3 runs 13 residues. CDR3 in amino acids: CTSKDYDYNEQFF. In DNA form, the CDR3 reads TGCACCAGCAAGGACTATGATTACAATGAGCAGTTCTTC.

The CDR3 nucleotides read TGTGCCTGGACCCTTGGACACCAAGTCGGCGGGCAGTACTTC. This codes for CAWTLGHQVGGQYF. This chain uses TRBV30 with TRBJ2-5, with D perhaps assigned TRBD1 or TRBD2 (5 bases each). Germline loops: CDR1 GTSNPN, CDR2 SVGIG (reference sequence). Trimming left V 4 bases short and J 11 bases short, with 23 bases between. This CDR3 has 14 amino acids.

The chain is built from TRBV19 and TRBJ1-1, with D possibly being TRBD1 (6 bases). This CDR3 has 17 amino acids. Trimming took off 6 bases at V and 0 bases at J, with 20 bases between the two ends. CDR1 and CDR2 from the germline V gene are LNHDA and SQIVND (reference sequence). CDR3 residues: CASRPWGAREMNTEAFF. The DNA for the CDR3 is TGTGCCAGTAGACCATGGGGGGCCAGGGAAATGAACACTGAAGCTTTCTTT.

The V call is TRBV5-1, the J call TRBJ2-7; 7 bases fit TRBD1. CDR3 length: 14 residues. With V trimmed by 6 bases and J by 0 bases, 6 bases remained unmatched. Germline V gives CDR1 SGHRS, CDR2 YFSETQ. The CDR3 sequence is CASKTRGSSYEQYF. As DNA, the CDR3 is TGCGCCAGCAAGACCAGGGGGAGCTCCTACGAGCAGTACTTC.

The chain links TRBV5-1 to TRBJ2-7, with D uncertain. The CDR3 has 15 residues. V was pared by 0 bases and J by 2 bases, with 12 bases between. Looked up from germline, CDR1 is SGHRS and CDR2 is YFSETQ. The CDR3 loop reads CASSLGVARPYEQYF. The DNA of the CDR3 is TGCGCCAGCAGCTTGGGGGTTGCGCGTCCCTACGAGCAGTACTTC.

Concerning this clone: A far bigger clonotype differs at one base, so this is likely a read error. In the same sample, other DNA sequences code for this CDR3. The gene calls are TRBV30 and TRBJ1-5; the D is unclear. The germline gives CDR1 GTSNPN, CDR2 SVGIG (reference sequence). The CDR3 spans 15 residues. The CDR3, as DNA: TGTGCATGGAGTGTACCCATATCAGGCAATCAGCCCCAGCATTTT. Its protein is CAWSVPISGNQPQHF.

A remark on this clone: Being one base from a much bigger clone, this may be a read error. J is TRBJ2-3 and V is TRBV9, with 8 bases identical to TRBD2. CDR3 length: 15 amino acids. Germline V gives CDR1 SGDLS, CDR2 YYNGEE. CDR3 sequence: CAGSVWTSISDTQYF. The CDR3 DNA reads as TGTGCCGGCAGCGTATGGACTAGCATTTCAGATACGCAGTATTTT.

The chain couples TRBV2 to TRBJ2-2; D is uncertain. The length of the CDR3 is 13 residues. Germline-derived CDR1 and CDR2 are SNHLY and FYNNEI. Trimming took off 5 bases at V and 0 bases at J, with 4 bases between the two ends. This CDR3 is CASSFTNTGELFF. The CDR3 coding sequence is TGTGCCAGCAGTTTCACGAACACCGGGGAGCTGTTTTTT.

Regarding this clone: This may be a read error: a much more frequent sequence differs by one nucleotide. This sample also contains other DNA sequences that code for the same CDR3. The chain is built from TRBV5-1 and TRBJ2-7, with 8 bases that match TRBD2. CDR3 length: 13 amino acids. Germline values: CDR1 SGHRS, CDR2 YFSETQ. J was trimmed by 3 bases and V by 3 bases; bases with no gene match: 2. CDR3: CASSSSGSYEQYF. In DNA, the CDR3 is TGCGCCAGCAGCTCGAGCGGGAGCTACGAGCAGTACTTC. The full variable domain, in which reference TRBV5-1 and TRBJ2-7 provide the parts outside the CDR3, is KAGVTQTPRYLIKTRGQQVTLSCSPISGHRSVSWYQQTPGQGLQFLFEYFSETQRNKGNFPGRFSGRQFSNSRSEMNVSTLELGDSALYLCASSSSGSYEQYFGPGTRLTVT.

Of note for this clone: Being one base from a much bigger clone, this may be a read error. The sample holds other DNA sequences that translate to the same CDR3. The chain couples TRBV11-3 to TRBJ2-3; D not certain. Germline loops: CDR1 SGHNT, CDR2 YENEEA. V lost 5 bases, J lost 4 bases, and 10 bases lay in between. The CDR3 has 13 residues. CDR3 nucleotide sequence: TGTGCCAGCAGCCCCCCAGGCGCAGATACGCAGTATTTT. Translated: CASSPPGADTQYF.

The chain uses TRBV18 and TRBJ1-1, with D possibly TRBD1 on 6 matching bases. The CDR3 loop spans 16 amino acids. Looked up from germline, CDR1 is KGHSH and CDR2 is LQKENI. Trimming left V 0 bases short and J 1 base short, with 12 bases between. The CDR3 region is CASSPPNLQGNTEAFF. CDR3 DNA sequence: TGTGCCAGCTCACCACCGAACCTACAGGGGAACACTGAAGCTTTCTTT.

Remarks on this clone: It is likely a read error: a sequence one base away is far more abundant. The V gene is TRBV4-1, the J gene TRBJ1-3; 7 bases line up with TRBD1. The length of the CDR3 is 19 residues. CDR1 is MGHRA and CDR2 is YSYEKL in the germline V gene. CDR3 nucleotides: TGCGCCAGCAGCCAAGAAGGACTGCAACGGACAGGCCCTGGAAACACCATATGTTTT. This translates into CASSQEGLQRTGPGNTICF.

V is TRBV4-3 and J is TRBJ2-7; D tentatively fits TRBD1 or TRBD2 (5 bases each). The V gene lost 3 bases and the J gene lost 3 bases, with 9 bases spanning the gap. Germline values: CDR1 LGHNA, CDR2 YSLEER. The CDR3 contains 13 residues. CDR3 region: CASSHRDGYEQYF. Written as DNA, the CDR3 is TGCGCCAGCAGCCACCGGGACGGCTACGAGCAGTACTTC.

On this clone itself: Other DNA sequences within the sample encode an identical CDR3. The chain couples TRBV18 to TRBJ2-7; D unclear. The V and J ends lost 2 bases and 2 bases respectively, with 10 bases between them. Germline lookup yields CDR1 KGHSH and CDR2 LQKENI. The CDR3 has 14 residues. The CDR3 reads CASSPGRRTYEQYF. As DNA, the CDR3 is TGTGCCAGCTCACCAGGTCGCCGGACCTACGAGCAGTACTTC.